Presented here are 30 T cell receptor beta chains from one specimen sequenced in a study of blood T cell repertoires in COVID-19. Data came from immunoSEQ multiplex PCR; TCRdb stores just in-frame clones and leaves some out. The sample yields roughly 25,000 clones, 80% to 90% seen once. Sequenced material: peripheral blood. All receptors come from a woman aged 80 or over with acute or convalescent COVID-19.

CDR3 bases: TGCGCCAGCAGCTCTCTGGACAGCTATGGCTACACCTTC. Translated, it gives CASSSLDSYGYTF. The chain has TRBV5-1 and TRBJ1-2; D might be TRBD1 (6 bases). CDR1 and CDR2 (germline): SGHRS, YFSETQ. There are 13 residues in the CDR3. The germline V and J ends were trimmed by 3 bases and 4 bases, with 10 bases remaining between them.

This clone was observed a handful of times. The chain's CDR3 is CASSHRDRADEQYF. The CDR3 DNA sequence: TGTGCCAGCAGCCACCGGGACAGGGCGGACGAGCAGTACTTC. The chain links TRBV7-9 to TRBJ2-7, with 9 bases identical to TRBD1. Trimming removed 5 bases from V and 5 bases from J; junction bases left unmatched: 7. This CDR3 spans 14 amino acids. CDR1 is SEHNR, CDR2 FQNEAQ, per germline (reference sequence).

In its sample, this clone was seen once. The chain links TRBV12-3 or TRBV12-4 to TRBJ2-1; 7 bases align to TRBD2. The CDR3 spans 13 residues. Trimming removed 3 bases from V and 14 bases from J; junction bases left unmatched: 10. The CDR3 protein is CASSFTSEITKFF. CDR3 coding DNA: TGTGCCAGCAGTTTTACTAGCGAGATTACTAAGTTCTTC.

The chain joins TRBV4-1 to TRBJ2-7, with D unresolved. The germline gives CDR1 MGHRA, CDR2 YSYEKL. The V and J ends lost 0 bases and 6 bases respectively, with 9 bases between them. The length of the CDR3 is 13 residues. CDR3 bases: TGCGCCAGCAGCCAAGACAGACAAGGCGAGCAGTACTTC. This encodes CASSQDRQGEQYF.

The chain has TRBV2 and TRBJ2-5; TRBD1 agrees at 7 bases. Germline V gives CDR1 SNHLY, CDR2 FYNNEI. Germline trimming cut 1 base from V and 5 bases from J; bases unmatched to any gene: 7. The CDR3 runs to 15 residues. CDR3 sequence: CASSEEEGAEETQYF. The CDR3 region has the DNA TGTGCCAGCAGTGAAGAAGAGGGGGCGGAGGAGACCCAGTACTTC.

This rearrangement joins TRBV9 to TRBJ1-4; 8 nucleotides line up with TRBD1. There are 16 residues in the CDR3. The junction had 7 bases not matched to a gene; V was cut back by 0 bases and J by 6 bases. CDR1 SGDLS and CDR2 YYNGEE come from the germline V gene. The CDR3 DNA reads as TGTGCCAGCAGCGTAGGGACAGGGTCCGTCGATGAAAAACTGTTTTTT. Amino acid sequence: CASSVGTGSVDEKLFF.

This clone was counted between two and nine times. V usage is TRBV6-6 and J usage is TRBJ2-2; perhaps TRBD1 as D (7 bases). This CDR3 is built from 12 residues. CDR1 and CDR2 (germline): MNHNY, SVGAGI (reference sequence). Trimming removed 8 bases from V and 7 bases from J, with 11 bases in between. The chain's CDR3 is CASRQGGGELFF. For the CDR3, the DNA is TGTGCCAGCCGCCAGGGGGGCGGGGAGCTGTTTTTT.

In its sample, this clone was seen a few times. The chain recombines TRBV5-1 with TRBJ2-5; TRBD1 matches at 10 bases. V shed 5 bases and J 4 bases; nucleotides not matched to a gene: 11. Germline-derived CDR1 and CDR2 are SGHRS and YFSETQ. The CDR3 loop spans 16 amino acids. The DNA of the CDR3 is TGCGCCAGCAGTCCCGATCCAGGACAGGGGGGAGAGACCCAGTACTTC. Amino acid sequence: CASSPDPGQGGETQYF.

This clone was detected once. The CDR3 sequence is CASSPPGSGRAEQYF. The CDR3 nucleotides read TGTGCCAGCAGCCCGCCGGGGTCCGGTCGTGCGGAGCAGTACTTC. The gene calls are TRBV3-1 (or the pseudogene TRBV3-2) and TRBJ2-7; TRBD2 might be the D (5 bases). Deletions cut 4 bases from V and 7 bases from J, with 20 bases between. Germline-derived CDR1 and CDR2 are LGHDT and YNNKEL (reference sequence). The CDR3 runs 15 residues.

This chain links TRBV9 with TRBJ2-1; the match to TRBD2 covers 8 bases. Trimming at V came to 1 base and at J to 3 bases, leaving 3 bases not matched to a gene. This CDR3 spans 15 amino acids. Germline CDR1 is SGDLS and CDR2 is YYNGEE. The CDR3 bases are TGTGCCAGCAGCGTATCGAGCGGGAGCTACAATGAGCAGTTCTTC. Amino acids: CASSVSSGSYNEQFF.

This chain links TRBV30 with TRBJ1-1; D may be TRBD1 (6 bases). V was clipped by 3 bases and J by 3 bases, with 14 bases between them. Germline CDR1 is GTSNPN and CDR2 is SVGIG (reference sequence). The CDR3 totals 14 residues. The CDR3 sequence is CAWRPRGSDTEAFF. DNA for the CDR3: TGTGCCTGGAGGCCCAGGGGATCGGACACTGAAGCTTTCTTT. The complete variable domain, with remaining parts taken from reference TRBV30 and TRBJ1-1, reads SQTIHQWPATLVQPVGSPLSLECTVEGTSNPNLYWYRQAAGRGLQLLFYSVGIGQISSEVPQNLSASRPQDRQFILSSKKLLLSDSGFYLCAWRPRGSDTEAFFGQGTRLTVV.

The genes are TRBV2 and TRBJ2-2, with TRBD2 matching 8 bases. CDR1 is SNHLY, CDR2 FYNNEI, per germline. J was trimmed by 9 bases and V by 6 bases; bases with no gene match: 6. The CDR3 sequence is 13 residues long. Here the CDR3 DNA reads TGTGCCAGCAGGCCCCGGGGGGGCCGGGAGCTGTTTTTT. Residues: CASRPRGGRELFF.

This chain links TRBV7-2 with TRBJ2-3; 9 nucleotides agree with TRBD1. The CDR3 covers 15 residues. Germline CDR1 reads SGHTA; CDR2 reads FQGNSA. Trimming at V came to 7 bases and at J to 4 bases, leaving 9 bases not matched to a gene. The CDR3 is CASTSGQGKSDTQYF. CDR3 in DNA: TGTGCCAGCACCTCGGGACAGGGAAAATCAGATACGCAGTATTTT.

The rearrangement joins TRBV5-1 to TRBJ2-5; 9 nucleotides match TRBD2. Looked up from germline, CDR1 is SGHRS and CDR2 is YFSETQ. The V segment lost 1 base and the J segment 13 bases; nucleotides outside the gene matches: 14. The CDR3 spans 15 residues. The CDR3 is CASSLQGLATYLGYF. CDR3 DNA sequence: TGCGCCAGCAGCTTGCAAGGACTAGCGACCTATTTGGGGTACTTC.

The gene calls are TRBV18 and TRBJ1-1; D unresolved. V dropped 1 base and J dropped 8 bases, with 8 bases sitting between them. From germline, CDR1 is KGHSH and CDR2 LQKENI. The CDR3 loop spans 12 amino acids. The DNA of the CDR3 is TGTGCCAGCTCACCACAGTCGCGAGAAGCTTTCTTT. Translation gives CASSPQSREAFF.

The chain links TRBV2 to TRBJ2-4; 9 bases map to TRBD1. Germline V gene sequence: CDR1 SNHLY, CDR2 FYNNEI. The CDR3 totals 17 residues. Germline trimming cut 6 bases from V and 0 bases from J; bases unmatched to any gene: 9. CDR3 protein: CASRGGQGSLAKNIQYF. The CDR3 DNA reads TGTGCCAGCAGAGGTGGACAGGGGTCCCTAGCCAAAAACATTCAGTACTTC.

The rearrangement links TRBV11-2 to TRBJ1-5, with D hard to call. V lost 0 bases and J lost 3, with 9 bases in between. Germline V gene sequence: CDR1 SGHAT, CDR2 FQNNGV. The CDR3 sequence is 15 residues long. CDR3 in DNA: TGTGCCAGCAGCTTAGATTTTCAGGACAATCAGCCCCAGCATTTT. It codes for CASSLDFQDNQPQHF.

This chain connects TRBV18 to TRBJ1-1; a weak D match, TRBD1 (6 bases). This CDR3 comprises 16 residues. Germline assignment: CDR1 KGHSH and CDR2 LQKENI. Between the trimmed V and J ends, which lost 1 base and 4 bases, there was a span of 16 bases. The CDR3 nucleotides read TGTGCCAGCTCACCACGAACAGGGAGTTTAAGCACTGAAGCTTTCTTT. As protein: CASSPRTGSLSTEAFF.

The rearrangement joins TRBV10-1 to TRBJ2-1; D remains ambiguous. Trimming took 0 bases from V and 13 from J, leaving 16 bases between them. This CDR3 has 14 residues. Germline assignment: CDR1 WNHNN and CDR2 SYGVQD (reference sequence). CDR3 sequence reads: CASSESRGLRIQFF. CDR3 coding DNA: TGCGCCAGCAGTGAGTCACGCGGCCTGAGAATACAGTTCTTC.

This chain uses TRBV10-1 with TRBJ1-4; 9 bases line up with TRBD1. The CDR3 runs 16 residues. Germline trimming cut 5 bases from V and 4 bases from J; bases unmatched to any gene: 8. Per germline, CDR1 WNHNN and CDR2 SYGVQD (reference sequence). The CDR3 sequence is CASSPGTGTGNEKLFF. The CDR3 region has the DNA TGCGCCAGCAGTCCCGGGACAGGGACGGGTAATGAAAAACTGTTTTTT.

The genes are TRBV7-2 and TRBJ2-4, with D possibly TRBD2 on 6 matching bases. The V gene lost 6 bases and the J gene lost 3 bases, with 15 bases spanning the gap. Germline assignment: CDR1 SGHTA and CDR2 FQGNSA. There are 15 residues in the CDR3. The CDR3 sequence: CASSTGDVGKNIQYF. In nucleotides, the CDR3 is TGTGCCAGCAGTACGGGGGATGTGGGCAAAAACATTCAGTACTTC.

The chain recombines TRBV11-2 with TRBJ1-1, with D unresolved. The V end was cut by 5 bases, the J end by 5 bases, with 15 bases between. CDR3 size: 14 residues. The germline V gene has CDR1 SGHAT and CDR2 FQNNGV. CDR3 bases: TGTGCCAGCAGCCCGACTTGGGTGGCGACTGAAGCTTTCTTT. Amino acids: CASSPTWVATEAFF.

The rearrangement joins TRBV7-2 to TRBJ1-1; 7 nucleotides align to TRBD1. The CDR3 loop spans 17 amino acids. With 1 base clipped from V and 0 bases from J, the junction kept 8 bases outside the gene matches. Germline V lookup: CDR1 SGHTA, CDR2 FQGNSA. The CDR3 loop is CASSLGKGAQMNTEAFF. CDR3 DNA: TGTGCCAGCAGCTTAGGAAAGGGGGCTCAAATGAACACTGAAGCTTTCTTT.

This clone appeared a single time. The chain is built from TRBV30 and TRBJ1-2, with 7 bases matching TRBD1. This CDR3 has 14 residues. With 1 base clipped from V and 8 bases from J, the junction kept 10 bases outside the gene matches. CDR1 is GTSNPN, CDR2 SVGIG, per germline (reference sequence). Here the CDR3 DNA reads TGTGCCTGGAGTGGAGTACAGGGGAGAGGAGGCTACACCTTC. This translates into CAWSGVQGRGGYTF. Full variable domain (remainder filled in from reference TRBV30 and TRBJ1-2): SQTIHQWPATLVQPVGSPLSLECTVEGTSNPNLYWYRQAAGRGLQLLFYSVGIGQISSEVPQNLSASRPQDRQFILSSKKLLLSDSGFYLCAWSGVQGRGGYTFGSGTRLTVV.

The V gene is TRBV4-1, the J gene TRBJ2-7; D is unresolved. The CDR3 spans 16 residues. The V gene's germline CDR1 is MGHRA and CDR2 YSYEKL. The V and J ends lost 0 bases and 0 bases respectively, with 12 bases between them. The CDR3 nucleotides are TGCGCCAGCAGCCAAGAGAGAGGTGATAGCTCCTACGAGCAGTACTTC. This translates into CASSQERGDSSYEQYF.

The DNA for the CDR3 is TGTGCCAGCAGTCCCTCGACAGGAGGACTCAACGAGCAGTACTTC. It codes for CASSPSTGGLNEQYF. This chain links TRBV27 with TRBJ2-7; tentative D call: TRBD1 (6 bases). The CDR3 is 15 amino acids. CDR1 and CDR2 (germline): MNHEY, SMNVEV (reference sequence). Trimming stripped 5 bases from V and 5 bases from J, with 19 bases between.

The CDR3: CASRPPGGRARNTQYF. In DNA, the CDR3 is TGTGCCAGCAGACCCCCTGGAGGGAGGGCCCGAAATACGCAGTATTTT. V is TRBV7-2 and J is TRBJ2-3; 7 bases map to TRBD2. This CDR3 is built from 16 residues. In germline, CDR1 is SGHTA, CDR2 FQGNSA. The V gene end was trimmed by 6 bases and the J gene end by 7 bases; junction bases not matched to a gene: 16. Full variable domain (rest looked up from reference TRBV7-2 and TRBJ2-3): GAGVSQSPSNKVTEKGKDVELRCDPISGHTALYWYRQSLGQGLEFLIYFQGNSAPDKSGLPSDRFSAERTGGSVSTLTIQRTQQEDSAVYLCASRPPGGRARNTQYFGPGTRLTVL.

The chain combines TRBV27 with TRBJ2-1; D gene ambiguous. CDR1 is MNHEY and CDR2 is SMNVEV in the germline V gene (reference sequence). Trimming took off 4 bases at V and 3 bases at J, with 19 bases between the two ends. The CDR3 contains 17 residues. Written as DNA, the CDR3 is TGTGCCAGCAGTTCCACGCCCCCGCGAGAAGACTACAATGAGCAGTTCTTC. It is translated as CASSSTPPREDYNEQFF.

V and J are TRBV11-3 and TRBJ2-5; D perhaps matches TRBD2 (5 bases). The germline V gene encodes CDR1 SGHNT and CDR2 YENEEA. Trimming removed 2 bases at V and 4 bases at J, with 8 bases between. This CDR3 region has 13 residues. The CDR3 DNA follows: TGTGCCAGCAGCTTATCAGCGGCAGAGACCCAGTACTTC. Its translation: CASSLSAAETQYF. Supplemented by reference TRBV11-3 and TRBJ2-5, the full variable domain reads EAGVVQSPRYKIIEKKQPVAFWCNPISGHNTLYWYLQNLGQGPELLIRYENEEAVDDSQLPKDRFSAERLKGVDSTLKIQPAELGDSAVYLCASSLSAAETQYFGPGTRLLVL.

This clone has just one count. The chain joins TRBV2 to TRBJ2-7; possibly TRBD1 for D (6 bases). Germline CDR1 SNHLY, CDR2 FYNNEI. Deletions cut 6 bases from V and 0 bases from J, with 12 bases between. This CDR3 spans 14 amino acids. CDR3 loop: CASRLTGNSYEQYF. Written as DNA, the CDR3 is TGTGCCAGCAGACTTACAGGGAACTCCTACGAGCAGTACTTC.